The source of this TCR beta chain is a study of blood T cell repertoires in COVID-19. Study background: T cells, B-cell-depleted T cells, or PBMCs supplied cDNA or gDNA.

The data were produced by immunoSEQ multiplex PCR, yet TCRdb's version contains in-frame clones alone and is incomplete. Among about 360,000 clones listed, around 87% were seen once. CDR3 length: 14 amino acids. Deletions cut 6 bases from V and 6 bases from J, with 16 bases between. Germline V CDR1 and CDR2: MNHEY, SVGAGI. J is TRBJ2-3 and V is TRBV6-5; TRBD1 is a possible D gene (5 bases). The sequence was obtained from a human donor in a cohort sampled during active COVID-19. The sequenced sample consisted of peripheral blood. Here the CDR3 reads CASSMAGMRDTQYF. DNA for the CDR3: TGTGCCAGCAGCATGGCAGGGATGAGGGATACGCAGTATTTT.